This passage covers 30 T cell receptor beta chains from one sample sequenced in a study of cytomegalovirus exposure and HLA in healthy donors. A multiplex PCR was run with 60 Vbeta primers and 13 Jbeta primers. TCRdb's table, derived via immunoSEQ multiplex PCR, lists solely in-frame clones and lacks some. Of fewer than 120,000 clones listed, about three quarters are singletons. Sample: PBMCs. All receptors come from an older woman in good health and CMV-seropositive.

V usage is TRBV2 and J usage is TRBJ2-1, with 8 bases identical to TRBD2. V dropped 7 bases and J dropped 0; count of bases not matched to a gene: 5. Germline V gene data show CDR1 as SNHLY and CDR2 as FYNNEI. The CDR3 consists of 15 residues. The CDR3 DNA sequence: TGTGCCAGCAAAAGTAGCGGGGCCTCCTACAATGAGCAGTTCTTC. Translation: CASKSSGASYNEQFF. The full variable domain, completed using reference TRBV2 and TRBJ2-1, is EPEVTQTPSHQVTQMGQEVILRCVPISNHLYFYWYRQILGQKVEFLVSFYNNEISEKSEIFDDQFSVERPDGSNFTLKIRSTKLEDSAMYFCASKSSGASYNEQFFGPGTRLTVL.

This clone was recorded once. The genes are TRBV5-4 and TRBJ2-3; D uncertain. V lost 7 bases and J 2 bases, leaving 11 bases between the germline ends. The CDR3 has 13 residues. Per germline, CDR1 SGHNT and CDR2 YYREEE (reference sequence). CDR3 protein: CASSFFSTDTQYF. The CDR3 bases are TGTGCCAGCTCGTTCTTTTCCACAGATACGCAGTATTTT.

V and J are TRBV6-5 and TRBJ2-3; D gene uncertain. The V and J ends lost 0 bases and 2 bases respectively, with 12 bases between them. There are 16 residues in the CDR3. Germline CDR1 and CDR2: MNHEY and SVGAGI. The CDR3 DNA reads as TGTGCCAGCAGTTACTCTCCGGAGCCAACCACAGATACGCAGTATTTT. It translates to CASSYSPEPTTDTQYF.

The V gene is TRBV7-3, the J gene TRBJ2-1, with 7 bases fitting TRBD2. CDR3 length: 15 amino acids. V shed 5 bases, J shed 5 bases, and the junction held 9 bases outside the gene matches. Germline CDR1 SGHTA, CDR2 FQGTGA. CDR3 amino acids: CASSDDRGEHNEQFF. The DNA for the CDR3 is TGTGCCAGCAGCGATGATCGGGGGGAACACAATGAGCAGTTCTTC.

The chain is built from TRBV29-1 and TRBJ1-2; D not resolved. The germline gives CDR1 SQVTM, CDR2 ANQGSEA. The CDR3 sequence is 16 residues long. The V and J ends lost 4 bases and 5 bases respectively, with 23 bases between them. The CDR3 DNA sequence: TGCAGCGTTGGCACGTCGGTTACTCCGTCACCTTATGGCTACACCTTC. Its translation: CSVGTSVTPSPYGYTF.

This clone was detected once. V and J are TRBV10-2 and TRBJ1-2; D is unresolved. V gave up 7 bases and J gave up 1 base, with 16 bases separating them. CDR1 is WSHSY, CDR2 SAAADI, per germline. This CDR3 has 15 amino acids. CDR3 DNA sequence: TGCGCCAGCACAAGAGGGAGAGGCAATAACTATGGCTACACCTTC. Translated, it gives CASTRGRGNNYGYTF.

The chain couples TRBV5-1 to TRBJ1-1; D is unresolved. Germline CDR1 SGHRS, CDR2 YFSETQ. Trimming pared 2 bases from V and 2 bases from J, leaving 13 bases between. The CDR3 covers 15 residues. The CDR3 nucleotides are TGCGCCAGCAGCTTTGACCCTAGTAGCAACACTGAAGCTTTCTTT. It encodes CASSFDPSSNTEAFF.

The chain is built from TRBV18 and TRBJ2-7, with TRBD1 matching over 7 bases. Losses at the gene ends were 1 base for V and 7 bases for J; bases not matched to a gene: 4. Germline V CDR1 and CDR2: KGHSH, LQKENI. CDR3 length equals 13 residues. The CDR3 DNA is TGTGCCAGCTCACCACGACAGGGCTGGGAGCAGTACTTC. Its protein is CASSPRQGWEQYF.

The chain carries TRBV5-1 and TRBJ1-1, with TRBD1 identical over 10 bases. Looked up from germline, CDR1 is SGHRS and CDR2 is YFSETQ. This CDR3 has 16 amino acids. Trimming took 4 bases from V and 2 from J; bases not matched to a gene: 8. CDR3 in amino acids: CASSKGTGDFNTEAFF. In DNA form, the CDR3 reads TGCGCCAGCAGCAAAGGGACAGGGGATTTTAACACTGAAGCTTTCTTT. The full variable domain, rest sourced from reference TRBV5-1 and TRBJ1-1, is KAGVTQTPRYLIKTRGQQVTLSCSPISGHRSVSWYQQTPGQGLQFLFEYFSETQRNKGNFPGRFSGRQFSNSRSEMNVSTLELGDSALYLCASSKGTGDFNTEAFFGQGTRLTVV.

CDR3 sequence reads: CASRIGQNYGYTF. The CDR3 DNA sequence: TGTGCCAGCAGGATTGGACAGAACTATGGCTACACCTTC. The chain links TRBV28 to TRBJ1-2; possible D gene TRBD1, 6 bases. CDR3 size: 13 residues. V was shortened by 6 bases and J by 2 bases, with 10 bases between the two germline ends. The germline V gene encodes CDR1 MDHEN and CDR2 SYDVKM.

V and J are TRBV21-1 and TRBJ2-7; the table's D call of TRBD2 was not tested on the DNA. TRBV21-1 is a pseudogene locus. This CDR3 comprises 23 residues. Here the CDR3 DNA reads TGTGCCAGCAGCACGGGGAAGGGACAGGGGACTAGCGGGAGAGCCCCCCTCTCCTACGAGCAGTACTTC. Amino acids: CASSTGKGQGTSGRAPLSYEQYF.

The chain employs TRBV19 and TRBJ2-7; 9 nucleotides line up with TRBD1. Germline loops: CDR1 LNHDA, CDR2 SQIVND (reference sequence). The junction had 7 bases not matched to a gene; V was cut back by 3 bases and J by 7 bases. This CDR3 spans 14 amino acids. Here the CDR3 reads CASSIDRGRREQYF. CDR3 DNA sequence: TGTGCCAGTAGTATCGACAGGGGGAGAAGGGAGCAGTACTTC.

The J gene is TRBJ1-1, the V gene TRBV18; D is perhaps TRBD1 (6 bases). The length of the CDR3 is 14 residues. The ends were cut back, 3 bases at V and 4 bases at J, with 12 bases in the middle. Germline loops: CDR1 KGHSH, CDR2 LQKENI. The CDR3 is CASSPPRDTTEAFF. As DNA, the CDR3 is TGTGCCAGCTCACCCCCCCGGGACACCACTGAAGCTTTCTTT.

This sequence joins TRBV19 and TRBJ1-3; 7 nucleotides align to TRBD1. J lost 7 bases, V lost 4 bases, and 13 bases had no gene match. The CDR3 runs to 16 residues. The germline V gene encodes CDR1 LNHDA and CDR2 SQIVND (reference sequence). CDR3 loop: CASSRGTALVENTIYF. The CDR3 region has the DNA TGTGCCAGTAGTAGAGGGACAGCCCTTGTTGAGAACACCATATATTTT.

The table lists this clone with a few counts. V is TRBV27 and J is TRBJ2-1; 7 positions agree with TRBD2. V was clipped by 2 bases and J by 4 bases; unmatched bases: 5. The germline gives CDR1 MNHEY, CDR2 SMNVEV (reference sequence). The CDR3 contains 15 residues. In nucleotides, the CDR3 is TGTGCCAGCAGTTTAGGGGGACTACGTTACAATGAGCAGTTCTTC. It codes for CASSLGGLRYNEQFF.

This clone was counted once. The chain uses TRBV7-2 and TRBJ2-3, with a tentative D call TRBD2 (6 bases). The CDR3 totals 14 residues. Deletions cut 6 bases from V and 6 bases from J, with 16 bases between. Germline CDR1 and CDR2: SGHTA and FQGNSA. The CDR3 spells CASRKAGWADTQYF. The CDR3 DNA reads TGTGCCAGCAGGAAGGCGGGATGGGCCGATACGCAGTATTTT.

This chain joins TRBV5-1 and TRBJ2-2; TRBD2 matches 9 bases. J was trimmed by 3 bases and V by 5 bases; bases with no gene match: 8. Germline-derived CDR1 and CDR2 are SGHRS and YFSETQ. CDR3 length: 16 amino acids. The CDR3 loop is CASRRGLAGYTGELFF. CDR3 coding DNA: TGCGCCAGCAGGAGGGGGCTAGCGGGGTACACCGGGGAGCTGTTTTTT.

V usage is TRBV10-3 and J usage is TRBJ2-5; D is undetermined. Per the germline V gene, CDR1 is ENHRY and CDR2 is SYGVKD. V was clipped by 0 bases and J by 5 bases, with 13 bases between them. The CDR3 has 15 amino acids. The CDR3 nucleotides read TGTGCCATCAGTGAGTCATGGGCCACAGAGGAGACCCAGTACTTC. This sequence encodes CAISESWATEETQYF.

The chain links TRBV15 to TRBJ1-2; D gene ambiguous. Germline V CDR1 and CDR2: LNHNV, YYDKDF (reference sequence). This CDR3 has 13 residues. The ends were cut back, 0 bases at V and 4 bases at J, with 6 bases in the middle. In DNA form, the CDR3 reads TGTGCCACCAGCAGAGATCGGAGCTATGGCTACACCTTC. It specifies CATSRDRSYGYTF.

The J gene is TRBJ2-1, the V gene TRBV15, with TRBD1 matching 9 bases. J gave up 6 bases and V 4 bases, and 4 bases lay outside the gene matches. CDR3 size: 14 residues. Germline values: CDR1 LNHNV, CDR2 YYDKDF (reference sequence). For the CDR3, the DNA is TGTGCCACCAGCACGGGACAGGGTGGCAATGAGCAGTTCTTC. Amino acids: CATSTGQGGNEQFF.

The rearrangement joins TRBV1 to TRBJ1-6; TRBD1 is the table's D call, not checked against the DNA. TRBV1 is tagged as a pseudogene. The CDR3 covers 15 residues. The CDR3 protein is CTSSRAQFYNSPLHF. The DNA for the CDR3 is TGCACCAGCAGCCGGGCCCAGTTTTATAATTCACCCCTCCACTTT.

The chain links TRBV21-1 to TRBJ1-3; TRBD1, the table's D call, was not compared with the DNA. TRBV21-1 is deemed a pseudogene. This CDR3 spans 15 amino acids. CDR3 amino acids: CANTTVYLSGNTIYF. The CDR3 DNA sequence: TGTGCCAACACGACAGTTTACCTCTCTGGAAACACCATATATTTT.

The chain is built from TRBV14 and TRBJ1-2, with D maybe TRBD1 (5 bases). Germline CDR1 is SGHDN and CDR2 is FVKESK. This CDR3 is built from 14 residues. With 0 bases removed from V and 8 bases from J, the gap between germline ends came to 13 bases. CDR3 DNA: TGTGCCAGCAGCCAAGATCTCCGGGGGACGGGCTACACCTTC. It encodes CASSQDLRGTGYTF. The variable domain in full, completed from reference TRBV14 and TRBJ1-2, reads EAGVTQFPSHSVIEKGQTVTLRCDPISGHDNLYWYRRVMGKEIKFLLHFVKESKQDESGMPNNRFLAERTGGTYSTLKVQPAELEDSGVYFCASSQDLRGTGYTFGSGTRLTVV.

This sequence joins TRBV25-1 and TRBJ2-3; TRBD1 matches 8 bases. The CDR3 sequence is 16 residues long. The junction had 12 bases not matched to a gene; V was cut back by 3 bases and J by 7 bases. From germline, CDR1 is MGHDK and CDR2 SYGVNS. The CDR3 region is CASSEPGQGASNTQYF. The CDR3 coding sequence is TGTGCCAGCAGTGAGCCAGGGCAGGGGGCTTCGAATACGCAGTATTTT. The whole variable domain, filled in from reference TRBV25-1 and TRBJ2-3, reads EADIYQTPRYLVIGTGKKITLECSQTMGHDKMYWYQQDPGMELHLIHYSYGVNSTEKGDLSSESTVSRIRTEHFPLTLESARPSHTSQYLCASSEPGQGASNTQYFGPGTRLTVL.

The chain recombines TRBV11-2 with TRBJ2-1, with D perhaps TRBD1 (9 bases). Deletions cut 3 bases from V and 6 bases from J, with 27 bases between. The V gene's germline CDR1 is SGHAT and CDR2 FQNNGV. CDR3 length: 19 residues. CDR3 in DNA: TGTGCCAGCAGCTTTCGGCTGGGGACAGGGTTCGCGGGGGGCAATGAGCAGTTCTTC. This gives the protein CASSFRLGTGFAGGNEQFF.

This clone was found a few times. The chain carries TRBV6-1 and TRBJ2-5; 9 bases fit TRBD1. The CDR3 loop spans 13 amino acids. Germline V gene data show CDR1 as MNHNS and CDR2 as SASEGT. V was clipped by 8 bases and J by 6 bases; unmatched bases: 7. The CDR3 coding sequence is TGTGCCAGCGGTCAGGGACAGGGAAAGACCCAGTACTTC. Amino acids: CASGQGQGKTQYF.

V and J are TRBV18 and TRBJ1-2; TRBD1 agrees at 7 bases. The CDR3 covers 13 residues. V shed 3 bases, J shed 3 bases, and the junction held 1 base outside the gene matches. CDR1 KGHSH and CDR2 LQKENI come from the germline V gene. CDR3 in amino acids: CASSPDRDYGYTF. Written as DNA, the CDR3 is TGTGCCAGCTCACCCGACAGGGACTATGGCTACACCTTC.

The chain has TRBV19 and TRBJ2-1; 9 bases match TRBD2. This CDR3 has 14 residues. With V trimmed by 9 bases and J by 6 bases, 9 bases remained unmatched. CDR1 is LNHDA, CDR2 SQIVND, per germline (reference sequence). The CDR3 bases are TGTGCCAGCACTAGCGGGTTTTTTAGCAATGAGCAGTTCTTC. Translation: CASTSGFFSNEQFF.

This clone was picked up one time. This chain joins TRBV7-9 and TRBJ1-2; D remains unclear. The CDR3 runs 11 residues. CDR1 and CDR2 from the germline V gene are SEHNR and FQNEAQ (reference sequence). V dropped 3 bases and J dropped 5 bases, with 4 bases sitting between them. CDR3 in amino acids: CASSFGYGYTF. The CDR3 bases are TGTGCCAGCAGCTTCGGTTATGGCTACACCTTC.

The chain combines TRBV5-1 with TRBJ2-7; 11 nucleotides match TRBD1. The CDR3 is made up of 15 amino acids. Germline-derived CDR1 and CDR2 are SGHRS and YFSETQ. Trimming removed 0 bases from V and 4 bases from J; junction bases left unmatched: 3. CDR3 amino acids: CASSLGGTGGYEQYF. The CDR3, as DNA: TGCGCCAGCAGCTTGGGGGGGACAGGGGGATACGAGCAGTACTTC.